This T cell receptor (beta chain) was observed in a study of identical twins. Study-wide results and limits: The same donors were not followed; conclusions instead depended on cross-sectional statistical analysis. Twin-shared out-of-frame alpha sequences showed excess low generation probability.

TCRdb used MiXCR to reprocess the 5' RACE reads, holding one entry per CDR3 protein. Among 1.5 million to 2 million distinct CDR3 sequences listed, 25% to 35% were seen once. Germline loops: CDR1 DFQATT, CDR2 SNEGSKA (reference sequence). The CDR3 is made up of 13 amino acids. A word on this clonotype: The antigen is undetermined.

The source material was cord blood. This chain links TRBV20-1 with TRBJ2-5, with 7 positions matching TRBD1. Judging by the DNA end, TRBJ2-7 fits better; the J call may be wrong. This receptor was identified in a newborn girl in good health. CDR3 sequence: CSAETGDVYEQYF. In DNA form, the CDR3 reads TGCAGTGCTGAAACAGGGGACGTCTACGAGCAGTACTTC.